These 21 T cell receptor beta chains originate from one sample sequenced in a study of blood T cell repertoires in COVID-19. The assay was immunoSEQ multiplex PCR, and TCRdb's table has in-frame clones only and misses some. The table lists approximately 220,000 clones, approximately 81% of them singletons. Sample: peripheral blood. The source is a woman aged 80 or older with acute or convalescent COVID-19.

The chain carries TRBV5-1 and TRBJ1-3, with D possibly TRBD1 on 5 matching bases. The CDR3 spans 15 residues. Germline lookup yields CDR1 SGHRS and CDR2 YFSETQ. The V end lost 4 bases, the J end lost 3 bases, and 14 bases lay between the germline ends. The CDR3 DNA sequence: TGCGCCAGCAGCGTCGACAGTTATGATGGAAACACCATATATTTT. Its translation is CASSVDSYDGNTIYF.

The chain carries TRBV5-1 and TRBJ1-2; maybe TRBD1 (6 bases). Germline V gene lookup returns CDR1 SGHRS and CDR2 YFSETQ. Trimming left V 4 bases short and J 7 bases short, with 17 bases between. This CDR3 is built from 14 residues. The CDR3 loop reads CASSTGTLKGGYTF. The CDR3 bases are TGCGCCAGCAGCACAGGGACACTAAAGGGTGGCTACACCTTC.

This clone was counted a few times. This chain uses TRBV30 with TRBJ1-2; D not certain. The V end was cut by 3 bases, the J end by 0 bases, with 8 bases between. CDR1 is GTSNPN and CDR2 is SVGIG in the germline V gene (reference sequence). The CDR3 is 13 amino acids. The DNA of the CDR3 is TGTGCCTGGAGGAGGGATTCTAACTATGGCTACACCTTC. Protein product: CAWRRDSNYGYTF.

This clone appeared once. The chain joins TRBV6-1 to TRBJ1-4, with a tentative D call TRBD1 (5 bases). Trimming stripped 4 bases from V and 13 bases from J, with 13 bases between. Germline V lookup: CDR1 MNHNS, CDR2 SASEGT. The length of the CDR3 is 12 residues. CDR3 sequence (DNA): TGTGCCAGCAGTGCAGCTTCGGGGGGACTGTTTTTT. It translates to CASSAASGGLFF.

V is TRBV3-1 (or the pseudogene TRBV3-2) and J is TRBJ2-3; 10 nucleotides align to TRBD2. Losses at the gene ends were 6 bases for V and 2 bases for J; bases not matched to a gene: 5. The length of the CDR3 is 15 residues. Germline CDR1 is LGHDT and CDR2 is YNNKEL (reference sequence). CDR3 in amino acids: CASRETSGYTDTQYF. CDR3 nucleotides: TGTGCCAGCAGAGAGACTAGCGGGTACACAGATACGCAGTATTTT.

This rearrangement joins TRBV30 to TRBJ1-4; D unresolved. In germline, CDR1 is GTSNPN, CDR2 SVGIG (reference sequence). V dropped 0 bases and J dropped 0 bases, with 11 bases sitting between them. The CDR3 has 16 residues. The CDR3 coding sequence is TGTGCCTGGAGTGTTACGGGATTCACAACTAATGAAAAACTGTTTTTT. It translates to CAWSVTGFTTNEKLFF.

The chain joins TRBV19 to TRBJ2-2, with 9 bases aligning to TRBD2. With V trimmed by 7 bases and J by 5 bases, 14 bases remained unmatched. The length of the CDR3 is 17 residues. Germline V lookup: CDR1 LNHDA, CDR2 SQIVND (reference sequence). CDR3 in DNA: TGTGCCAGTACTAAAGCGGGCGGGAGGGCCGAGACCGGGGAGCTGTTTTTT. Translating it yields CASTKAGGRAETGELFF.

This clone appeared a few times. This sequence is one base from a far larger clone and is likely a read error. The sample contains more than one DNA sequence encoding this CDR3. The rearrangement links TRBV19 to TRBJ1-5; 7 positions match TRBD1. Germline-derived CDR1 and CDR2 are LNHDA and SQIVND (reference sequence). The CDR3 has 15 amino acids. V lost 4 bases, J lost 1 base, and 4 bases stayed unmatched. CDR3 amino acids: CASSRKQGSNQPQHF. The CDR3 nucleotides read TGTGCCAGTAGTAGAAAACAGGGGAGCAATCAGCCCCAGCATTTT.

V and J are TRBV7-2 and TRBJ2-5; 12 bases map to TRBD2. This CDR3 contains 15 residues. The germline gives CDR1 SGHTA, CDR2 FQGNSA. Unmatched junction bases numbered 2, after V lost 2 bases and J lost 4 bases. The CDR3: CASSLLAGGPETQYF. CDR3 coding DNA: TGTGCCAGCAGCTTACTAGCGGGGGGGCCAGAGACCCAGTACTTC.

The rearrangement uses TRBV19 and TRBJ1-2, with D maybe TRBD1 (6 bases). The CDR3 is made up of 15 amino acids. V dropped 7 bases and J dropped 2 bases, with 17 bases sitting between them. Germline values: CDR1 LNHDA, CDR2 SQIVND (reference sequence). CDR3 sequence: CASNGSGARNYGYTF. The CDR3 nucleotides read TGTGCCAGTAACGGGTCAGGGGCCAGGAACTATGGCTACACCTTC.

This clone was observed a single time. The chain links TRBV7-6 to TRBJ1-4; tentative D call: TRBD1 (5 bases). CDR1 and CDR2 from the germline V gene are SGHVS and FNYEAQ. Trimming removed 1 base at V and 0 bases at J, with 12 bases between. This CDR3 has 17 residues. The CDR3 DNA reads as TGTGCCAGCAGCTTAGTAGCAGGGCTTGCAACTAATGAAAAACTGTTTTTT. Its protein is CASSLVAGLATNEKLFF.

The chain has TRBV19 and TRBJ1-5; D unresolved. Germline V gene sequence: CDR1 LNHDA, CDR2 SQIVND (reference sequence). The CDR3 is 11 residues long. V dropped 6 bases and J dropped 6 bases, with 6 bases sitting between them. CDR3 in DNA: TGTGCCAGTAGCCCCCTTCAGCCCCAGCATTTT. Its translation is CASSPLQPQHF.

The rearrangement joins TRBV6-1 to TRBJ1-2; 10 bases fit TRBD1. The germline CDR1 and CDR2 sequences are MNHNS and SASEGT. With V trimmed by 3 bases and J by 8 bases, 3 bases remained unmatched. This CDR3 has 13 residues. The chain's CDR3 is CASSEDRGGGYTF. Written as DNA, the CDR3 is TGTGCCAGCAGTGAGGACAGGGGGGGAGGCTACACCTTC.

The V gene is TRBV21-1, the J gene TRBJ1-1; the table's D call, TRBD1, was not checked against the DNA. TRBV21-1 is recorded as a pseudogene. The CDR3 consists of 15 residues. The CDR3 DNA reads as TGTGCCAGCAGCAAAAATGCAGGCTGCAACACTGAAGCTTTCTTT. Amino acids: CASSKNAGCNTEAFF.

This chain links TRBV6-1 with TRBJ2-5; possible D gene TRBD2, 5 bases. Trimming cost V 2 bases and J 2 bases, with 6 bases left between them. Germline V CDR1 and CDR2: MNHNS, SASEGT. CDR3 length equals 13 residues. CDR3 nucleotide sequence: TGTGCCAGCAGTGAAAGAGGGCAAGAGACCCAGTACTTC. It is translated as CASSERGQETQYF.

This clone was observed a handful of times. The rearrangement uses TRBV3-1 (or the pseudogene TRBV3-2) and TRBJ2-3, with 7 bases fitting TRBD2. Germline CDR1 and CDR2: LGHDT and YNNKEL (reference sequence). The trim removed 6 bases at V and 3 bases at J, leaving 6 bases unmatched. CDR3 length equals 14 residues. Here the CDR3 reads CASSPGLLTDTQYF. The CDR3 DNA follows: TGTGCCAGCAGTCCGGGACTACTAACAGATACGCAGTATTTT.

This chain uses TRBV5-1 with TRBJ2-3, with D perhaps TRBD2 (5 bases). Germline loops: CDR1 SGHRS, CDR2 YFSETQ. V lost 0 bases and J lost 5, with 13 bases in between. CDR3 length: 15 amino acids. The CDR3, as DNA: TGCGCCAGCAGCTTGGCATGGCCGGGGAAAGATACGCAGTATTTT. Translation gives CASSLAWPGKDTQYF.

The rearrangement uses TRBV6-5 and TRBJ1-2, with D perhaps matching TRBD1 (5 bases). V shed 7 bases and J shed 7 bases, with 13 bases lying between them. The germline V gene encodes CDR1 MNHEY and CDR2 SVGAGI. The CDR3 has 12 amino acids. CDR3 nucleotide sequence: TGTGCCAGCACCCCTCGGGGGGGTGGCTACACCTTC. This codes for CASTPRGGGYTF.

CDR3 DNA: TGTGCCTGGAGTGGGGGGGGAAATAGCAATCAGCCCCAGCATTTT. It encodes CAWSGGGNSNQPQHF. This rearrangement joins TRBV30 to TRBJ1-5; TRBD1 is a possible D gene (5 bases). The CDR3 covers 15 residues. Germline loops: CDR1 GTSNPN, CDR2 SVGIG (reference sequence). With 1 base removed from V and 0 bases from J, the gap between germline ends came to 10 bases.

This clone was counted once. The chain is built from TRBV3-1 (or the pseudogene TRBV3-2) and TRBJ2-5, with D tentatively TRBD1 (6 bases). V dropped 7 bases and J dropped 3 bases, with 12 bases sitting between them. CDR1 LGHDT and CDR2 YNNKEL come from the germline V gene (reference sequence). The CDR3 extends over 13 amino acids. The CDR3 sequence: CASTLGGEETQYF. The CDR3 DNA reads as TGTGCCAGCACCTTAGGGGGAGAAGAGACCCAGTACTTC.

The J gene is TRBJ2-5, the V gene TRBV29-1, with 8 bases aligning to TRBD2. This CDR3 spans 13 amino acids. V lost 7 bases, J lost 5 bases, and 9 bases stayed unmatched. CDR1 is SQVTM and CDR2 is ANQGSEA in the germline V gene. The CDR3 protein is CSATGLDGETQYF. The CDR3 nucleotides read TGCAGCGCGACGGGACTAGACGGGGAGACCCAGTACTTC.